A selection of T cell receptor beta chains follows, all from one sample in a study of T-cell memory formation after mild COVID-19. MiXCR was run by TCRdb on the 5' RACE reads, yielding one entry per CDR3 protein. The top ten hold 2.2% of the sample, which has roughly 130,000 distinct CDR3 sequences, less than 6.5% seen once. Input material: PBMCs or a T cell subset sorted from them (not recorded which). The receptors here all came from an adult woman who had mild COVID-19 (a few samples of this study predate the infection). Cell type and time point are not known. CDR3s include the opening cysteine and the closing phenylalanine or tryptophan. A D gene is named only where the DNA matches it firmly. Size tells how often a clone was seen (once, few, many) or the class of an expanded clone, and some rows leave it out.

clone_size,cdr3_length,v_call,d_call,j_call,cdr3_nt,cdr3_aa
few,15,TRBV7-8,TRBD1,TRBJ2-1,TGTGCCAGCAGCGCTAGGACAGGGTCCTACAATGAGCAGTTCTTC,CASSARTGSYNEQFF
few,13,TRBV18,-,TRBJ1-1,TGTGCCAGCTCACCAATTCAAGACACTGAAGCTTTCTTT,CASSPIQDTEAFF
-,14,TRBV2,-,TRBJ1-2,TGTGCCAGCATCCCGAGGGGGGGTAACTATGGCTACACCTTC,CASIPRGGNYGYTF
-,13,TRBV20-1,-,TRBJ2-5,TGCAGTGCCGGACGGGGGGCGCGGGAGACCCAGTACTTC,CSAGRGARETQYF
many,12,TRBV25-1,TRBD2,TRBJ2-5,TGTGCCAGCAGGAGCGGGGGGGAGACCCAGTACTTC,CASRSGGETQYF
few,11,TRBV24-1,-,TRBJ1-2,TGTGCCACCAGTGAGGGATATGGCTACACCTTC,CATSEGYGYTF
many,17,TRBV30,TRBD2,TRBJ2-1,TGTGCCTGGGATGCTACCCGGACTAGCGGGAGTATCTTGGAGCAGTTCTTC,CAWDATRTSGSILEQFF
once,14,TRBV20-1,-,TRBJ2-3,TGCAGTGCTAGAGTAGGCGGGACCGTAGATACGCAGTATTTT,CSARVGGTVDTQYF
-,12,TRBV20-1,TRBD2,TRBJ2-1,TGCAGTGCTAGACCTACTAGCGGGAGAGGGACCTTC,CSARPTSGRGTF
few,16,TRBV5-1,-,TRBJ1-3,TGCGCCAGCAGCTTGGGGAAGACCAGCTCTGGAAACACCATATATTTT,CASSLGKTSSGNTIYF
few,16,TRBV5-5,-,TRBJ2-2,TGTGCCAGCAGCTCGTACGGACGGAAGAACACCGGGGAGCTGTTTTTT,CASSSYGRKNTGELFF
few,15,TRBV7-2,TRBD2,TRBJ2-7,TGTGCCAGCAGCTTGAGGCGGGAGGGCCCCTACGAGCAGTACTTC,CASSLRREGPYEQYF
-,14,TRBV5-1,TRBD2,TRBJ2-5,TGCGCCAGCAGCTTGTTTAGCGGGCAAGAGACCCAGTACTTC,CASSLFSGQETQYF
-,16,TRBV3-1,TRBD2,TRBJ2-7,TGTGCCAGCAGCCAAAGAGGCGGGGGGGCAACCTACGAGCAGTACTTC,CASSQRGGGATYEQYF
many,14,TRBV12-3/TRBV12-4,-,TRBJ2-1,TGTGCCAGCAGTTCTCACGGGAGTAGGTATGAGCAGTTCTTC,CASSSHGSRYEQFF
few,14,TRBV7-8,TRBD2,TRBJ2-3,TGTGCCACAACTAGCGGGACGAGCACAGATACGCAGTATTTT,CATTSGTSTDTQYF
-,14,TRBV11-2,-,TRBJ2-2,TGTGCCAGCCGGTGGAGGTGGGAATCCGGGGAGCTGTTTTTT,CASRWRWESGELFF
many,14,TRBV18,TRBD1,TRBJ2-7,TGTGCCAGCTCCGTCGGGACAGGGACCTACGAGCAGTACTTC,CASSVGTGTYEQYF
few,14,TRBV20-1,-,TRBJ1-1,TGCAGTGCAATCGAGCAGGGTACTAGAGCTGAAGCTTTCTTT,CSAIEQGTRAEAFF
many,13,TRBV20-1,TRBD2,TRBJ2-5,TGCAGTGCTAACCTAGCGGGAGGGGAGACCCAGTACTTC,CSANLAGGETQYF
few,18,TRBV7-8,TRBD2,TRBJ2-1,TGTGCCAGCAGAAACCCAGCAGCCGGCAAGCGGGGGGACAATGAGCAGTTCTTC,CASRNPAAGKRGDNEQFF
many,14,TRBV6-5,-,TRBJ2-7,TGTGCCAGCAGCCCCGGGACTTCCTCGTACGAGCAGTACTTC,CASSPGTSSYEQYF